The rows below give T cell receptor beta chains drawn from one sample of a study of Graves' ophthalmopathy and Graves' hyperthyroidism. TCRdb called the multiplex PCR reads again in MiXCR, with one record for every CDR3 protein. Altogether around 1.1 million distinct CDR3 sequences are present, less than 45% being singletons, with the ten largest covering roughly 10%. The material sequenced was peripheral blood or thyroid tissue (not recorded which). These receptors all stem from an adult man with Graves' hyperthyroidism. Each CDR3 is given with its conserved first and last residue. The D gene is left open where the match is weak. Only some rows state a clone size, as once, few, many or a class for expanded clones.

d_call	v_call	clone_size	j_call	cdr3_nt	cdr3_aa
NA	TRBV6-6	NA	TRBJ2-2	TGTGCCAGCAGTTACTCGTTGGAAGGAGCCGGGGAGCTGTTTTTT	CASSYSLEGAGELFF
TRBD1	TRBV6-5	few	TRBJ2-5	TGTGCCAGCAGTGACAGGGACAGGGGTCTGGAGACCCAGTACTTC	CASSDRDRGLETQYF
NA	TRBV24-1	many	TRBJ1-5	TGTGCCACCAGTCCCTCCCTGGGGCAGCCCCAGCATTTT	CATSPSLGQPQHF
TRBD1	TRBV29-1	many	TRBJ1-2	TGCAGCGTTGAAGATCGGAAGACAGGGCTCGGCTATGGCTACACCTTC	CSVEDRKTGLGYGYTF
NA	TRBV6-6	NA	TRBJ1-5	TGTGCCAGCAGTCCACGGACGCCTAATAGCAATCAGCCCCAGCATTTT	CASSPRTPNSNQPQHF
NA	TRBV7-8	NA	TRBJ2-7	TGTGCCAGCAGAAAATATGACACCCCCTATAGCTCCTACGAGCAGTACTTC	CASRKYDTPYSSYEQYF
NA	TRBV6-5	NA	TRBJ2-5	TGTGCCACCGAACAGGACAATCAAGAGACCCAGTACTTC	CATEQDNQETQYF
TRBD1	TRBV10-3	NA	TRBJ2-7	TGTGCCATCAAAGGGACAGGGGGCTACGAGCAGTACTTC	CAIKGTGGYEQYF
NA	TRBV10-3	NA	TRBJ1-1	TGTGCCATCCGTACGGGGTTTGGCACTGAAGCTTTCTTT	CAIRTGFGTEAFF
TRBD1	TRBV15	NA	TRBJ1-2	TGTGCCACCAGCAGCGACAGGGAGGGCTATGGCTACACCTTC	CATSSDREGYGYTF
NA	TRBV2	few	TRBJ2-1	TGTGCCAGCAGTGAAGGAACCCAGGGCAATGAGCAGTTCTTC	CASSEGTQGNEQFF
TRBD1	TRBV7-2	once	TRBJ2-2	TGTGCCAGCAGCCCAAATTCCGGCCAGGGGGCGGCCGGGGAGCTGTTTTTT	CASSPNSGQGAAGELFF
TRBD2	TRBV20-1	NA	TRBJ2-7	TGCAGTGCTAGGGGAGGGACTAGCGGGAGCTTCTCCTACGAGCAGTACTTC	CSARGGTSGSFSYEQYF
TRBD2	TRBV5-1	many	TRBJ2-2	TGCGCCAGCAGCCGTACTAGCGGGGACACCGGGGAGCTGTTTTTT	CASSRTSGDTGELFF
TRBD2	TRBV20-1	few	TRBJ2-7	TGCAGTGCTAGTAGTAGCGGGCTCGACGAGCAGTACTTC	CSASSSGLDEQYF